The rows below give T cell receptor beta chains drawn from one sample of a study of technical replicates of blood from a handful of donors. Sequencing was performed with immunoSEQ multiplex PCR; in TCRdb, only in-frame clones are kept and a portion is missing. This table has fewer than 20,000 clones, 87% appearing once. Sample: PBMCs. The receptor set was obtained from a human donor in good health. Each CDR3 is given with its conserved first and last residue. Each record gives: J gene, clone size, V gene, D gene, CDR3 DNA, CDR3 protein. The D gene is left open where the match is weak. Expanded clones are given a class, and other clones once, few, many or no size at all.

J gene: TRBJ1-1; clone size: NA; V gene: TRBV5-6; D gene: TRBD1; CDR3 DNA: TGTGCCAGCAGCTCGCCTCCCTTACTAGGGGGCAGCGTGAACACTGAAGCTTTCTTT; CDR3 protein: CASSSPPLLGGSVNTEAFF
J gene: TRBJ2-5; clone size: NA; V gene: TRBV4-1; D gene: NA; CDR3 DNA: TGCGCCAGCAGCCAAGAGACAGCAACCCGTTTGACCCAGTACTTC; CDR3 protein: CASSQETATRLTQYF
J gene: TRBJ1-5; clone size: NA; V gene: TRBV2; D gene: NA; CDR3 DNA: TGTGCCAGCAGTGCCCCGGGGAGCAGCAATCAGCCCCAGCATTTT; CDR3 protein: CASSAPGSSNQPQHF
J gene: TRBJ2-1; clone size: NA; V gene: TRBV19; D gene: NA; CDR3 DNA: TGTGCCAGTAGTAAGAGGGTTTACAATGAGCAGTTCTTC; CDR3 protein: CASSKRVYNEQFF
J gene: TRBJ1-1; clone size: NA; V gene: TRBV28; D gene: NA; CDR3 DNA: TGTGCCAGCAGTTTCCGGGGGAACACTGAAGCTTTCTTT; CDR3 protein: CASSFRGNTEAFF
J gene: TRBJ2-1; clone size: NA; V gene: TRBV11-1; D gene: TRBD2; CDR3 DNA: TGTGCCAGCAGCTTTGATAGCGGGGCTTACAATGAGCAGTTCTTC; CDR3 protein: CASSFDSGAYNEQFF
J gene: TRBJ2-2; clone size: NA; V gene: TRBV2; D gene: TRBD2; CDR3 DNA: TGTGCCAGCAAGTCACTAGCGACCGGGGAGCTGTTTTTT; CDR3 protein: CASKSLATGELFF
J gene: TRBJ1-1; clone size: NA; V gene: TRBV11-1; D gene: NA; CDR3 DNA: TGTGCCAGCAGCGATCCCAGTACATCGGGTACTGAAGCTTTCTTT; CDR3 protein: CASSDPSTSGTEAFF
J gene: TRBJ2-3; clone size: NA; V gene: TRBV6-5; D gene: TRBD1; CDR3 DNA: TGTGCCAGCAGTTACTCCGGGACAGGGTATACGCAGTATTTT; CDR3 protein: CASSYSGTGYTQYF
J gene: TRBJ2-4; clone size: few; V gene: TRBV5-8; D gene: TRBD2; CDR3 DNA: TGTGCCAGCAGAATTAGCGGGATCAAAAACATTCAGTACTTC; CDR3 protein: CASRISGIKNIQYF